These 4 T cell receptor beta chains came from one sample sequenced in a study of control samples from healthy donors and cancer patients. The protocol was immunoSEQ multiplex PCR, while the TCRdb copy is restricted to in-frame clones and leaves out a portion. The table has about 180,000 clones, 90% seen once; the top ten hold approximately 1.4%. Sequencing was performed on blood. The source is a woman aged 45-60 years in good health.

The gene calls are TRBV7-3 and TRBJ1-2, with 7 bases that match TRBD1. The trim removed 5 bases at V and 6 bases at J, leaving 6 bases unmatched. The CDR3 is made up of 13 amino acids. From germline, CDR1 is SGHTA and CDR2 FQGTGA. For the CDR3, the DNA is TGTGCCAGCAGCGGAAACAGGGGACATGGCTACACCTTC. This codes for CASSGNRGHGYTF.

J is TRBJ2-7 and V is TRBV7-9; the match to TRBD2 covers 9 bases. Trimming removed 5 bases from V and 5 bases from J; junction bases left unmatched: 10. The CDR3 loop spans 15 amino acids. Germline V gives CDR1 SEHNR, CDR2 FQNEAQ (reference sequence). CDR3 loop: CASSPRGTSNDEQYF. Written as DNA, the CDR3 is TGTGCCAGCAGCCCACGGGGGACTAGCAACGACGAGCAGTACTTC.

The gene calls are TRBV6-5 and TRBJ1-2; D might be TRBD1 (6 bases). Germline V gene sequence: CDR1 MNHEY, CDR2 SVGAGI. Trimming shortened V by 8 bases and J by 4 bases, and 20 bases separated the two germline ends. The CDR3 covers 15 residues. The CDR3 is CASRPTRGGFYGYTF. For the CDR3, the DNA is TGTGCCAGCCGACCAACGCGGGGGGGCTTCTATGGCTACACCTTC.

This chain links TRBV30 with TRBJ2-5, with D possibly TRBD1 on 6 matching bases. V was pared by 3 bases and J by 1 base, with 12 bases between. The CDR3 is 14 residues long. Germline V gene data show CDR1 as GTSNPN and CDR2 as SVGIG (reference sequence). The CDR3 is CAWSPGAAQETQYF. For the CDR3, the DNA is TGTGCCTGGAGCCCAGGGGCGGCCCAAGAGACCCAGTACTTC.